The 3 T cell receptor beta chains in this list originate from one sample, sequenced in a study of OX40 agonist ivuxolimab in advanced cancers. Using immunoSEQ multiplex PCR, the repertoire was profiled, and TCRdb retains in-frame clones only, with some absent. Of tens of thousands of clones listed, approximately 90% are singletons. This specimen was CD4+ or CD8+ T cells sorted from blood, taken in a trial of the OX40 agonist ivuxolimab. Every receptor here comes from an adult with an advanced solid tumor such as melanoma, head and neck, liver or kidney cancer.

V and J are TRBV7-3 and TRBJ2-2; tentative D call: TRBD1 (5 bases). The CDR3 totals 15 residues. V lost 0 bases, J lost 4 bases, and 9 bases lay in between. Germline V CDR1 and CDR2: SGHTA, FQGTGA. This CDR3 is CASSLTRQGTGELFF. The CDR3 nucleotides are TGTGCCAGCAGCTTAACCCGTCAGGGCACCGGGGAGCTGTTTTTT. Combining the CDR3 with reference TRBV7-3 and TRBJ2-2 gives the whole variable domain GAGVSQTPSNKVTEKGKYVELRCDPISGHTALYWYRQSLGQGPEFLIYFQGTGAADDSGLPNDRFFAVRPEGSVSTLKIQRTERGDSAVYLCASSLTRQGTGELFFGEGSRLTVL.

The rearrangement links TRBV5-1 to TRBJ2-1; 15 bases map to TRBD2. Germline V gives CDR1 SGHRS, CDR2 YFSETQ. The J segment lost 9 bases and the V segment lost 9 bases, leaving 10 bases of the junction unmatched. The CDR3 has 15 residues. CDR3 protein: CATSGLAGGNGEQFF. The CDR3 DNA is TGCGCCACCTCGGGACTAGCGGGGGGAAACGGTGAGCAGTTCTTC. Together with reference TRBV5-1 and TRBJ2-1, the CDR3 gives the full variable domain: KAGVTQTPRYLIKTRGQQVTLSCSPISGHRSVSWYQQTPGQGLQFLFEYFSETQRNKGNFPGRFSGRQFSNSRSEMNVSTLELGDSALYLCATSGLAGGNGEQFFGPGTRLTVL.

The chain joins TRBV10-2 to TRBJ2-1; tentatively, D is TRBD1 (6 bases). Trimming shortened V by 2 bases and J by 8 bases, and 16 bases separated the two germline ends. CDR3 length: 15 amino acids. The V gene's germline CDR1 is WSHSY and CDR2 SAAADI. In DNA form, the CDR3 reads TGCGCCAGCAGTGAGCTCGGGTCAGGGGTGGATGAGCAGTTCTTC. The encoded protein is CASSELGSGVDEQFF.